Listed below are T cell receptor beta chains from one sample, sequenced in a study of cytomegalovirus exposure and HLA in healthy donors. Clones were sequenced by immunoSEQ multiplex PCR, and TCRdb holds only the in-frame ones, with some missing. The repertoire has 150,000 to 200,000 clones, 79% of them found once; the top ten carry more than 1.5%. Sequenced material: PBMCs. Receptors originate from a woman aged 45-65 years in good health and CMV-seronegative. The CDR3 runs from the conserved cysteine through the conserved F or W. Each record gives: J gene, clone size, V gene, CDR3 protein. Clone sizes are given selectively: once, few, many, or a class where the clone is expanded.

TRBJ1-5 | . | TRBV28 | CASRGQGNNQPQHF
TRBJ2-1 | . | TRBV6-4 | CASSSHSGGRNEQFF
TRBJ1-6 | . | TRBV30 | CAWSVGASRQRNSPLHF
TRBJ2-1 | . | TRBV5-1 | CASSFGRAHVREGYNEQFF
TRBJ2-3 | . | TRBV5-1 | CASSLRLAGGSTDTQYF
TRBJ2-4 | . | TRBV10-3 | CAISESPARAENIQYF
TRBJ2-2 | few | TRBV4-2 | CASSVQLANGELFF
TRBJ2-7 | . | TRBV7-2 | CASSPGQSYEQYF
TRBJ1-4 | few | TRBV10-3 | CAISDTLATNEKLFF
TRBJ1-1 | few | TRBV4-3 | CASALDRRGNTEAFF
TRBJ1-2 | . | TRBV5-1 | CASSLTGGAQYYGYTF
TRBJ2-2 | . | TRBV7-2 | CASSLEGGSRGELFF
TRBJ1-3 | . | TRBV11-2 | CASSPRSGTSSGNTIYF
TRBJ2-7 | . | TRBV9 | CASSPEGQQYEQYF
TRBJ2-7 | . | TRBV4-3 | CASSQGYQKAYEQYF
TRBJ2-2 | . | TRBV19 | CASTVLAGAPNTGELFF
TRBJ2-2 | . | TRBV11-3 | CASSLGGRAPGELFF
. | . | TRBV2 | CASSLGQVTYEQYF
TRBJ2-1 | . | TRBV9 | CASSVGNSGPYNEQFF
TRBJ2-1 | . | TRBV7-2 | CASSLGSSYNEQFF
TRBJ2-1 | . | TRBV5-1 | CASSLAGTRTNEQFF
TRBJ2-1 | once | TRBV6-6 | CASTTQRESYNEQFF
TRBJ2-2 | . | TRBV5-1 | CASTSGYPGELFF
TRBJ2-7 | . | TRBV5-1 | CASSYDPYYEQYF
TRBJ2-7 | few | TRBV7-8 | CASSPQGTGYEQYF
TRBJ1-5 | . | TRBV7-2 | CASRGTGYNQPQHF
TRBJ2-7 | . | TRBV13 | CASSRTGESEQYF
TRBJ1-2 | . | TRBV28 | CASSYSLRNNYGYTF
TRBJ2-2 | . | TRBV7-2 | CASSLEGEGTGELFF
TRBJ1-3 | . | TRBV19 | CASTERMGNTIYF
TRBJ2-2 | few | TRBV11-3 | CASSFGGGNTGELFF
. | . | TRBV19 | CASRGNRGPSYEQYF
TRBJ2-3 | . | TRBV7-2 | CASSFSLAGKDTQYF
TRBJ1-2 | . | TRBV19 | CASLNGQGYGYTF
TRBJ2-2 | . | TRBV27 | CASSLDRLTGELFF
TRBJ1-1 | . | TRBV27 | CASSFLDRRTEAFF
TRBJ2-3 | few | TRBV4-1 | CASSAMSDTQYF
TRBJ2-3 | . | TRBV7-6 | CASSLSYPGQGYVRTDTQYF
TRBJ1-2 | . | TRBV30 | CAWSDQGVGGYGYTF
TRBJ1-1 | few | TRBV5-6 | CASSAYASPRNTEAFF
TRBJ1-4 | . | TRBV10-3 | CAISARGEKLFF
TRBJ1-2 | once | TRBV28 | CASSPSGPGRDYGYTF
TRBJ2-1 | once | TRBV5-1 | CARSWGVRNNEQFF
TRBJ1-2 | . | TRBV28 | CASSLGQGDYGYTF
TRBJ2-2 | . | TRBV7-3 | CASSFRTGELFF
TRBJ2-7 | . | TRBV7-2 | CASSRLFRGMTYEQYF
TRBJ2-1 | . | TRBV27 | CASSSRGTYNEQFF
TRBJ1-1 | . | TRBV6-5 | CASSYSGAYEAFF
TRBJ2-5 | . | TRBV9 | CASSAWTSGIRETQYF
TRBJ2-7 | . | TRBV5-1 | CASSLDSVNEQYF
TRBJ2-2 | . | TRBV19 | CASSPTRVVTGELFF
TRBJ1-5 | . | TRBV2 | CASRQGTSNQPQHF
TRBJ1-3 | once | TRBV29-1 | CSVERSGNPNDPGNTIYF
TRBJ1-5 | . | TRBV6-1 | CASTPDRGGNQPQHF
TRBJ1-2 | . | TRBV29-1 | CSARGDLGGYTF
TRBJ2-2 | . | TRBV7-2 | CASSLLAGDNTGELFF
TRBJ2-3 | . | TRBV4-3 | CASSLRPRVSGGKTDTQYF
TRBJ2-1 | . | TRBV5-1 | CASSFIQGLPSYNEQFF